One and the same sample provided the 27 T cell receptor beta chains below, sequenced in a study of OX40 agonist ivuxolimab in advanced cancers. The library was made by the immunoSEQ multiplex PCR assay. In its TCRdb copy, this immuneACCESS table keeps in-frame sequences only and misses some clones. Where compared with another copy, unresolved V genes explain less than half of these, and the others have no known cause. The sample records fewer than 30,000 clones, around 80% of which are singletons. The leading ten clones occupy 8% to 9% of the sample. The sequencing here drew on CD4+ or CD8+ T cells sorted from blood, taken in a trial of the OX40 agonist ivuxolimab. Receptors originate from an adult with an advanced solid tumor such as melanoma, head and neck, liver or kidney cancer.

V is TRBV7-8 and J is TRBJ1-6; 7 bases agree with TRBD1. The CDR3 spans 17 residues. Germline V lookup: CDR1 SGHVS, CDR2 FQNEAQ. V gave up 5 bases and J gave up 1 base; unmatched junction bases: 8. The CDR3 DNA reads TGTGCCAGCAGCCCACTGCAGGGGGAGTCCTATAATTCACCCCTCCACTTT. Translation gives CASSPLQGESYNSPLHF.

In regard to this clone: A read error likely explains this, since a far larger clone differs by one base. The identical CDR3 is also encoded by other nucleotide sequences in the sample. This rearrangement joins TRBV7-8 to TRBJ2-7; unclear D gene. Looked up from germline, CDR1 is SGHVS and CDR2 is FQNEAQ. CDR3 length equals 13 residues. The CDR3 DNA reads as TGTGCCAGCAGCGAAGGTCAGGCCTATGAGCAGTACTTC. Translation: CASSEGQAYEQYF.

This chain uses TRBV18 with TRBJ2-1; D might be TRBD2 (7 bases). V was cut by 1 base and J by 3 bases, with 10 bases left in between. The CDR3 has 15 residues. Germline values: CDR1 KGHSH, CDR2 LQKENI. CDR3 bases: TGTGCCAGCTCACCACAGGGGGGGGTCTACAATGAGCAGTTCTTC. Translation: CASSPQGGVYNEQFF.

The chain uses TRBV9 and TRBJ2-5; D could derive from TRBD1 or TRBD2 (5 bases each). The CDR3 totals 15 residues. The V end was cut by 3 bases, the J end by 0 bases, with 12 bases between. From germline, CDR1 is SGDLS and CDR2 YYNGEE. This chain's CDR3 is CASSDGTLYQETQYF. For the CDR3, the DNA is TGTGCCAGCAGCGACGGGACGCTGTACCAAGAGACCCAGTACTTC.

The rearrangement joins TRBV25-1 to TRBJ2-2, with unresolved D. The V and J ends lost 4 bases and 4 bases respectively, with 4 bases between them. Germline CDR1 and CDR2: MGHDK and SYGVNS. The CDR3 spans 12 residues. The CDR3 DNA sequence: TGTGCCAGCAGTGGTTCCACCGGGGAGCTGTTTTTT. It translates to CASSGSTGELFF.

The rearrangement links TRBV10-3 to TRBJ2-7; 12 nucleotides match TRBD2. The CDR3 runs 15 residues. The germline gives CDR1 ENHRY, CDR2 SYGVKD. Unmatched junction bases numbered 9, after V lost 6 bases and J lost 6 bases. CDR3 residues: CAIRRPSGGASEQYF. The CDR3 DNA sequence: TGTGCCATCAGGCGGCCTAGCGGGGGGGCCTCCGAGCAGTACTTC.

This clone was picked up a small number of times. The V and J genes are TRBV5-6 and TRBJ1-1, with D possibly TRBD1 on 6 matching bases. There are 15 residues in the CDR3. The germline V and J ends were trimmed by 0 bases and 4 bases, with 13 bases remaining between them. Germline lookup yields CDR1 SGHDT and CDR2 YYEEEE. The CDR3 DNA is TGTGCCAGCAGCTTGGAAGGGGGGCGCGGCACTGAAGCTTTCTTT. Its translation: CASSLEGGRGTEAFF.

The V call is TRBV9, the J call TRBJ2-1, with TRBD2 matching over 7 bases. The CDR3 runs to 17 residues. Trimming at V came to 2 bases and at J to 1 base, leaving 9 bases not matched to a gene. CDR1 and CDR2 from the germline V gene are SGDLS and YYNGEE. This chain's CDR3 is CASSVTGGASSYNEQFF. The CDR3 DNA reads TGTGCCAGCAGCGTTACGGGGGGAGCCAGTTCCTACAATGAGCAGTTCTTC.

This rearrangement joins TRBV9 to TRBJ1-2; 9 bases fit TRBD1. J lost 3 bases, V lost 3 bases, and 6 bases had no gene match. This CDR3 is built from 15 residues. Germline CDR1 SGDLS, CDR2 YYNGEE. In nucleotides, the CDR3 is TGTGCCAGCAGCGATCGGACAGGGGTCCACTATGGCTACACCTTC. It codes for CASSDRTGVHYGYTF.

This chain joins TRBV18 and TRBJ1-1; D is unclear. CDR1 and CDR2 from the germline V gene are KGHSH and LQKENI. V lost 3 bases and J lost 5, with 16 bases in between. The CDR3 length is 15 residues. DNA of the CDR3: TGTGCCAGCTCACCCATAAAGGGTCGAACGACTGAAGCTTTCTTT. It yields the protein CASSPIKGRTTEAFF.

This clone has only a few counts. The rearrangement uses TRBV6-1 and TRBJ2-1; D uncertain. Germline V gives CDR1 MNHNS, CDR2 SASEGT. Between the trimmed V and J ends, which lost 1 base and 5 bases, there was a span of 6 bases. This CDR3 is 13 amino acids long. The CDR3 bases are TGTGCCAGCAGTGAAGATAGTCACAATGAGCAGTTCTTC. It specifies CASSEDSHNEQFF.

This clone has just a few counts. The chain combines TRBV13 with TRBJ2-5; weak D call: TRBD2 (6 bases). Germline V gene lookup returns CDR1 PRHDT and CDR2 FYEKMQ (reference sequence). V was pared by 5 bases and J by 2 bases, with 18 bases between. The CDR3 totals 16 residues. The CDR3 bases are TGTGCCAGCAGCCCAGGGCGGGGAGTGGGTCAAGAGACCCAGTACTTC. Protein product: CASSPGRGVGQETQYF.

This clone was detected a few times. The chain uses TRBV4-3 and TRBJ2-1, with D possibly called TRBD1 or TRBD2 (6 bases each). The length of the CDR3 is 17 residues. Trimming removed 0 bases at V and 2 bases at J, with 14 bases between. Per the germline V gene, CDR1 is LGHNA and CDR2 is YSLEER. For the CDR3, the DNA is TGCGCCAGCAGCCAAGATGAGGGGGGCGTGCCCTACAATGAGCAGTTCTTC. Amino acids: CASSQDEGGVPYNEQFF.

This clone has just one count. The CDR3: CASSVEGVANTIYF. CDR3 nucleotides: TGTGCCAGCAGCGTAGAGGGGGTAGCAAACACCATATATTTT. V gene TRBV9 combines with J gene TRBJ1-3; tentative D call: TRBD1 (6 bases). Germline V gene lookup returns CDR1 SGDLS and CDR2 YYNGEE. This CDR3 is built from 14 residues. V dropped 0 bases and J dropped 6 bases, with 10 bases sitting between them.

The chain is built from TRBV5-1 and TRBJ1-4, with 7 bases matching TRBD1. The germline gives CDR1 SGHRS, CDR2 YFSETQ. Losses at the gene ends were 0 bases for V and 7 bases for J; bases not matched to a gene: 12. The CDR3 spans 17 residues. The CDR3 loop reads CASSLGLAQGGREKLFF. The CDR3 DNA reads as TGCGCCAGCAGCTTGGGGCTCGCCCAGGGGGGACGTGAAAAACTGTTTTTT. Full variable domain (remainder filled in from reference TRBV5-1 and TRBJ1-4): KAGVTQTPRYLIKTRGQQVTLSCSPISGHRSVSWYQQTPGQGLQFLFEYFSETQRNKGNFPGRFSGRQFSNSRSEMNVSTLELGDSALYLCASSLGLAQGGREKLFFGSGTQLSVL.

The chain combines TRBV6-5 with TRBJ1-3; D gene unclear. V lost 1 base, J lost 0 bases, and 7 bases lay in between. The CDR3 spans 15 residues. The germline CDR1 and CDR2 sequences are MNHEY and SVGAGI. Written as DNA, the CDR3 is TGTGCCAGCAGTTACTATAAGGGCTCTGGAAACACCATATATTTT. This translates into CASSYYKGSGNTIYF.

This clone appeared a few times. The V and J genes are TRBV7-9 and TRBJ1-3; D unresolved. With 2 bases removed from V and 0 bases from J, the gap between germline ends came to 8 bases. The germline gives CDR1 SEHNR, CDR2 FQNEAQ (reference sequence). This CDR3 comprises 15 residues. The CDR3 here is CASSLTLSSGNTIYF. The CDR3 DNA sequence: TGTGCCAGCAGCTTAACCCTAAGCTCTGGAAACACCATATATTTT.

This clone appeared a single time. V is TRBV2 and J is TRBJ2-2; D uncertain. This CDR3 contains 14 residues. V was clipped by 1 base and J by 2 bases, with 5 bases between them. The germline gives CDR1 SNHLY, CDR2 FYNNEI. Here the CDR3 reads CASSEDFNTGELFF. CDR3 bases: TGTGCCAGCAGTGAAGACTTCAACACCGGGGAGCTGTTTTTT.

V usage is TRBV5-6 and J usage is TRBJ1-1; no firm D call. The length of the CDR3 is 12 residues. The germline V gene has CDR1 SGHDT and CDR2 YYEEEE. V was cut by 0 bases and J by 10 bases, with 10 bases left in between. The CDR3 loop reads CASSLAARRAFF. DNA for the CDR3: TGTGCCAGCAGCTTGGCGGCACGGCGAGCTTTCTTT.

The rearrangement joins TRBV9 to TRBJ1-2; 7 positions agree with TRBD1. Trimming cost V 2 bases and J 4 bases; bases outside gene matches: 5. Per the germline V gene, CDR1 is SGDLS and CDR2 is YYNGEE. The CDR3 has 14 residues. The CDR3 DNA reads as TGTGCCAGCAGCGTGGGAGACAGGGCCTATGGCTACACCTTC. Its translation is CASSVGDRAYGYTF.

The chain uses TRBV25-1 and TRBJ1-2; the D is unclear. V gave up 10 bases and J gave up 0 bases, with 18 bases separating them. Looked up from germline, CDR1 is MGHDK and CDR2 is SYGVNS. The CDR3 contains 15 residues. CDR3 sequence: CATHGPVKANYGYTF. CDR3 DNA: TGTGCCACCCACGGGCCGGTCAAGGCTAACTATGGCTACACCTTC.

The chain links TRBV7-8 to TRBJ1-1; no firm D call. Trimming pared 8 bases from V and 1 base from J, leaving 5 bases between. The CDR3 has 11 amino acids. Germline CDR1 SGHVS, CDR2 FQNEAQ. The CDR3 region has the DNA TGTGCCAGCCTAGGGAACACTGAAGCTTTCTTT. It yields the protein CASLGNTEAFF.

The rearrangement joins TRBV19 to TRBJ1-1, with D possibly TRBD1 on 6 matching bases. V was pared by 6 bases and J by 1 base, with 9 bases between. The CDR3 extends over 13 amino acids. Germline V gene sequence: CDR1 LNHDA, CDR2 SQIVND (reference sequence). This CDR3 is CASRETGNTEAFF. The DNA of the CDR3 is TGTGCCAGTAGGGAGACAGGGAACACTGAAGCTTTCTTT.

J is TRBJ1-6 and V is TRBV5-6, with 9 bases aligning to TRBD1. V lost 4 bases to trimming and J lost 4 bases; unmatched junction nucleotides: 6. CDR3 size: 16 residues. Germline V gene sequence: CDR1 SGHDT, CDR2 YYEEEE. CDR3 residues: CASSAGTGPYNSPLHF. In DNA form, the CDR3 reads TGTGCCAGCAGCGCGGGGACAGGGCCTTATAATTCACCCCTCCACTTT.

The V gene is TRBV4-3, the J gene TRBJ1-1, with a tentative D call TRBD1 (5 bases). Germline loops: CDR1 LGHNA, CDR2 YSLEER. V was cut by 2 bases and J by 4 bases, with 20 bases left in between. This CDR3 region has 17 residues. CDR3 nucleotide sequence: TGCGCCAGCAGCCAATCCGCCCTACTTTGGGGGGGCACTGAAGCTTTCTTT. Translating gives CASSQSALLWGGTEAFF.

The rearrangement joins TRBV19 to TRBJ2-1, with D possibly TRBD1 on 6 matching bases. Germline V lookup: CDR1 LNHDA, CDR2 SQIVND (reference sequence). The CDR3 spans 14 residues. V lost 5 bases to trimming and J lost 5 bases, with 13 bases between them. CDR3 DNA: TGTGCCAGTAGTTTTACAGGGATGGACAATGAGCAGTTCTTC. Translating it yields CASSFTGMDNEQFF.

The CDR3: CASIGGARRDTQYF. CDR3 DNA: TGTGCCAGCATCGGGGGGGCCCGTAGAGATACGCAGTATTTT. The chain joins TRBV27 to TRBJ2-3; TRBD2 matches at 8 bases. Looked up from germline, CDR1 is MNHEY and CDR2 is SMNVEV (reference sequence). V was clipped by 7 bases and J by 5 bases; unmatched bases: 8. CDR3 length: 14 residues.